Many counts were recorded for the clone carrying this T cell receptor beta chain. Its antigen remains unknown. V was pared by 3 bases and J by 4 bases, with 5 bases of the junction left unmatched. Germline V lookup: CDR1 MGHDK, CDR2 SYGVNS. The length of the CDR3 is 14 residues. The data are from a study of early T cells in non-severe SARS-CoV-2 infection. The wider study: Sequencing used unsorted whole-blood bulk RNA, so chains lack pairing. Study-wide results and caveats: Anti-spike CD8 specificities were favored by VDJdb matching, whose results missed private and CD4 specificities.

Individual cDNA molecules received unique molecular identifiers during library preparation. TCRdb fed the 5' RACE reads into MiXCR, producing one record per CDR3 protein. Altogether about 110,000 distinct CDR3 sequences are present, 10% to 15% being singletons, with the ten largest covering 3.5% to 4%. This receptor was taken from an adult who was a healthcare worker with PCR-confirmed SARS-CoV-2 infection or an uninfected control (not recorded which). The source was whole blood, collected at baseline. The chain is built from TRBV25-1 and TRBJ1-2; 7 positions agree with TRBD1. CDR3 protein: CASSEYRGGYGYTF. In DNA, the CDR3 is TGTGCCAGCAGTGAGTACAGGGGTGGCTATGGCTACACCTTC.